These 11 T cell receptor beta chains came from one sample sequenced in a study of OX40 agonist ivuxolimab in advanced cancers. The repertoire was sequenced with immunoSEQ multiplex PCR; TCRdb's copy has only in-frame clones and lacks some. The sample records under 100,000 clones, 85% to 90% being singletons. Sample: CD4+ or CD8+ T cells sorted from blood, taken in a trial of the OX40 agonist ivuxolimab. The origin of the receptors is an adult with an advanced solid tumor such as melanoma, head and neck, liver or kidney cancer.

CDR3 region: CASSAAGSEQFF. Here the CDR3 DNA reads TGCGCCAGCAGCGCGGCAGGGAGTGAGCAGTTCTTC. The chain recombines TRBV5-1 with TRBJ2-1, with D possibly being TRBD1 or TRBD2 (5 bases each). The CDR3 loop spans 12 amino acids. Germline assignment: CDR1 SGHRS and CDR2 YFSETQ. The V gene lost 4 bases and the J gene lost 9 bases, with 11 bases spanning the gap.

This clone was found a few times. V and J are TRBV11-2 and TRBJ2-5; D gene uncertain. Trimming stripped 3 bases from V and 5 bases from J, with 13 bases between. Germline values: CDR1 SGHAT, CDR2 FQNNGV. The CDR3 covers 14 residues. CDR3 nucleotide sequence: TGTGCCAGCAGCTTCAACAGCGCTTGGGAGACCCAGTACTTC. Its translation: CASSFNSAWETQYF.

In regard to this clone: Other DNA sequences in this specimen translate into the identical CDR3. The CDR3 bases are TGCGCCAGCAGCTTGGTAGGACAGAGCTACGAGCAGTACTTC. This gives the protein CASSLVGQSYEQYF. This chain connects TRBV5-1 to TRBJ2-7; tentative D call: TRBD1 (6 bases). CDR3 size: 14 residues. Trimming shortened V by 0 bases and J by 3 bases, and 10 bases separated the two germline ends. Germline assignment: CDR1 SGHRS and CDR2 YFSETQ.

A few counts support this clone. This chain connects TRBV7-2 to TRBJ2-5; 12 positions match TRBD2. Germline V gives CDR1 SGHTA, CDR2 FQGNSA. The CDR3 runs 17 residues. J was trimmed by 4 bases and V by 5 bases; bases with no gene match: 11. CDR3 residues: CASSPGLAGGESETQYF. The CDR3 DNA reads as TGTGCCAGCAGCCCCGGCCTAGCGGGAGGGGAGTCAGAGACCCAGTACTTC.

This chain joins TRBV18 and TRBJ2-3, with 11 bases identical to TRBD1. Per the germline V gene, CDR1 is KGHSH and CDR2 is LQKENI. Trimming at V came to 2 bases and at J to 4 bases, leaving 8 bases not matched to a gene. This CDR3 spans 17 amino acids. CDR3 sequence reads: CASSPRPRTGGPDTQYF. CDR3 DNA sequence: TGTGCCAGCTCACCAAGGCCACGGACAGGGGGCCCAGATACGCAGTATTTT.

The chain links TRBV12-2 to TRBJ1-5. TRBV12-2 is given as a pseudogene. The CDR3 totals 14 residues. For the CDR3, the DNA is TGTGCAAGTCGCCGGACCCGACGGTATCAGCCCCAGCATTTT. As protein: CASRRTRRYQPQHF.

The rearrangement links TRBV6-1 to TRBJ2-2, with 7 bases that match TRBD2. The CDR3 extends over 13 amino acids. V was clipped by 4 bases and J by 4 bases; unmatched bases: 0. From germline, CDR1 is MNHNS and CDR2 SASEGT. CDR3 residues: CASSVAGTGELFF. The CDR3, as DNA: TGTGCCAGCAGTGTAGCGGGCACCGGGGAGCTGTTTTTT.

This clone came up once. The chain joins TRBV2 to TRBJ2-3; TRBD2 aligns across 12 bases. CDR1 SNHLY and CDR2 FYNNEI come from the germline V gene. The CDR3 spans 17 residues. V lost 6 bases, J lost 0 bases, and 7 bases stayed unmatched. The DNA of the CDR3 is TGTGCCAGCAGAGTTGGGACTAGCGGGTTAAGCACAGATACGCAGTATTTT. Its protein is CASRVGTSGLSTDTQYF.

The CDR3 DNA follows: TGTGCCAGCAGCTTACGGGCGGGAGGGCCTTTGGGGGAGCTGTTTTTT. Amino acid sequence: CASSLRAGGPLGELFF. The V gene is TRBV7-8, the J gene TRBJ2-2; 9 nucleotides agree with TRBD2. Germline CDR1 reads SGHVS; CDR2 reads FQNEAQ. The CDR3 covers 16 residues. V dropped 2 bases and J dropped 8; count of bases not matched to a gene: 9.

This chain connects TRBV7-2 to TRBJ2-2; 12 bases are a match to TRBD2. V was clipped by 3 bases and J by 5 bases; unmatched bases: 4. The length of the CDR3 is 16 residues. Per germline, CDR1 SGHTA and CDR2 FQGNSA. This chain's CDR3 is CASSFGLAGLTGELFF. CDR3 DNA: TGTGCCAGCAGCTTCGGACTAGCGGGACTGACCGGGGAGCTGTTTTTT.

CDR3 amino acids: CASSYRKFDSTYEQYF. CDR3 DNA: TGTGCCAGCAGTTACCGTAAATTTGACTCGACCTACGAGCAGTACTTC. V gene TRBV6-5 combines with J gene TRBJ2-7; D call uncertain. V lost 2 bases and J 2 bases, leaving 16 bases between the germline ends. Germline V CDR1 and CDR2: MNHEY, SVGAGI. This CDR3 is built from 16 residues.